This T cell receptor (beta chain) came from a study of blood T cells in healthy people across ages. Points on this clonotype: Its target is not known.

Whole-study findings and limits: CMV status of donors was not determined, possibly confounding expanded clonotype changes. A roughly linear age-dependent decrease characterized TCR beta diversity per million T cells.

Using a J-beta primer mix together with a sample-barcoded 5' primer, a second PCR was run for roughly 6 to 12 cycles. A 12-random-nucleotide template-switch adaptor tagged each cDNA molecule. MiXCR, run by TCRdb on the 5' RACE reads, gives a single entry per CDR3 protein. The table records 1.8 million or so distinct CDR3 sequences, about two fifths of them present only once. The germline gives CDR1 KGHSH, CDR2 LQKENI. This CDR3 is built from 18 residues. J was trimmed by 11 bases and V by 1 base; bases with no gene match: 17. The chain has TRBV18 and TRBJ2-5, with 12 bases that match TRBD2. The clonotype originates from a human donor in good health. The sequenced sample was blood. The CDR3 is CASSPLEILAGGRNEQYF. The CDR3, as DNA: TGTGCCAGCTCACCACTCGAAATACTAGCGGGGGGCAGGAATGAGCAGTACTTC.